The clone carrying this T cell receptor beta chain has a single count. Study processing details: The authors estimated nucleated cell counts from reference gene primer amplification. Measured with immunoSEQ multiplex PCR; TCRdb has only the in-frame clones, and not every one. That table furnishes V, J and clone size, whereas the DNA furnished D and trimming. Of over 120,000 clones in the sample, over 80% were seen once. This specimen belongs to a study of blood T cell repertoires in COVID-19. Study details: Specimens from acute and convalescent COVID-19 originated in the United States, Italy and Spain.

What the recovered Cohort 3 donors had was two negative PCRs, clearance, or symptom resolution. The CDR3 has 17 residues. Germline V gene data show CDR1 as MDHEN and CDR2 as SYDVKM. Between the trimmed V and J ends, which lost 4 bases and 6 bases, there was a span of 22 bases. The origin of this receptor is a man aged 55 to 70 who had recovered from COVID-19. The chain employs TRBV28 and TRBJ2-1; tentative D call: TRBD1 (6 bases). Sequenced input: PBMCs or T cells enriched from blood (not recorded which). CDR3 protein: CASSYQQRAGAGNEQFF. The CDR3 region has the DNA TGTGCCAGCAGTTATCAGCAGAGGGCAGGGGCCGGCAATGAGCAGTTCTTC. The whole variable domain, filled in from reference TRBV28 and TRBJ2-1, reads DVKVTQSSRYLVKRTGEKVFLECVQDMDHENMFWYRQDPGLGLRLIYFSYDVKMKEKGDIPEGYSVSREKKERFSLILESASTNQTSMYLCASSYQQRAGAGNEQFFGPGTRLTVL.